The entry below describes one T cell receptor beta chain. Trimming stripped 7 bases from V and 3 bases from J, with 12 bases between. Germline loops: CDR1 LNHDA, CDR2 SQIVND (reference sequence). This CDR3 has 13 amino acids. This entry comes from a study of immune evolution from preneoplasia to lung adenocarcinoma. TCRdb's table, derived via immunoSEQ multiplex PCR, lists solely in-frame clones and lacks some. Of 9,000 to 9,500 clones listed, 85% to 90% were seen once; the top ten hold 2.3%. The source of this sequence is an older person with invasive lung adenocarcinoma. The chain links TRBV19 to TRBJ1-1; TRBD1 is a possible D gene (5 bases). The sequenced sample was FFPE invasive lung adenocarcinoma tissue. CDR3 residues: CASTRGTYTEAFF. The CDR3 nucleotides read TGTGCCAGTACCCGCGGGACCTACACTGAAGCTTTCTTT.